The 20 T cell receptor beta chains below all came from one sample that was sequenced in a study of blood T cell repertoires in COVID-19 (dated by TCRdb to the early 2020s). The library was generated by the immunoSEQ multiplex PCR assay. TCRdb obtained this table from immuneACCESS and retained in-frame rearrangements with V and J assigned. These tables miss some clones; where compared with another copy, unresolved V genes account for less than half of the shortfall, and the remainder is unexplained. This sample holds about 110,000 clones; more than 80% were observed only once. 4% to 6% of the sample goes to the ten largest clones. The material sequenced was peripheral blood. The receptors stem from a man aged 40-55 years with active or convalescent COVID-19.

The chain links TRBV7-9 to TRBJ2-1; tentative D call: TRBD1 (6 bases). Germline lookup yields CDR1 SEHNR and CDR2 FQNEAQ (reference sequence). The V and J ends lost 3 bases and 6 bases respectively, with 15 bases between them. CDR3 length: 15 amino acids. CDR3 residues: CASSFGTILGNEQFF. As DNA, the CDR3 is TGTGCCAGCAGCTTTGGGACAATTTTGGGCAATGAGCAGTTCTTC.

The J gene is TRBJ1-2, the V gene TRBV27, with 7 bases aligning to TRBD1. Germline V lookup: CDR1 MNHEY, CDR2 SMNVEV (reference sequence). Trimming took 1 base from V and 2 from J; bases not matched to a gene: 4. The CDR3 contains 15 residues. The CDR3 DNA follows: TGTGCCAGCAGTTTATTGGGGACAGAGAACTATGGCTACACCTTC. Amino acids: CASSLLGTENYGYTF.

This chain joins TRBV24-1 and TRBJ2-3; the match to TRBD2 covers 9 bases. Per germline, CDR1 KGHDR and CDR2 SFDVKD. The CDR3 covers 14 residues. V gave up 9 bases and J gave up 2 bases; unmatched junction bases: 5. The CDR3 protein is CATALAGDTDTQYF. As DNA, the CDR3 is TGTGCCACCGCATTAGCGGGAGACACAGATACGCAGTATTTT.

The chain carries TRBV30 and TRBJ2-1; TRBD2 matches 8 bases. This CDR3 has 12 amino acids. Losses at the gene ends were 8 bases for V and 7 bases for J; bases not matched to a gene: 7. Germline CDR1 GTSNPN, CDR2 SVGIG (reference sequence). CDR3 loop: CAQAGELNEQFF. CDR3 sequence (DNA): TGTGCCCAAGCGGGAGAGTTGAATGAGCAGTTCTTC.

V and J are TRBV7-2 and TRBJ1-1; no firm D call. V lost 7 bases, J lost 4 bases, and 16 bases lay in between. The V gene's germline CDR1 is SGHTA and CDR2 FQGNSA. There are 14 residues in the CDR3. The CDR3 protein is CASTPSGVSTEAFF. In DNA, the CDR3 is TGTGCCAGCACCCCCTCCGGGGTAAGCACTGAAGCTTTCTTT.

The chain employs TRBV28 and TRBJ2-1, with a tentative D call TRBD2 (5 bases). CDR3 length equals 15 residues. V lost 4 bases to trimming and J lost 4 bases, with 14 bases between them. Germline values: CDR1 MDHEN, CDR2 SYDVKM. CDR3 nucleotides: TGTGCCAGCAGTTCGTCGACGGGAACGTACAATGAGCAGTTCTTC. It yields the protein CASSSSTGTYNEQFF.

The chain is built from TRBV27 and TRBJ1-1; D not resolved. Germline loops: CDR1 MNHEY, CDR2 SMNVEV (reference sequence). This CDR3 is built from 15 residues. V gave up 0 bases and J gave up 0 bases, with 8 bases separating them. The CDR3 DNA is TGTGCCAGCAGTTTATCGGGAGGAATGAACACTGAAGCTTTCTTT. Translation: CASSLSGGMNTEAFF.

The chain recombines TRBV7-9 with TRBJ1-4, with D tentatively TRBD1 (5 bases). This CDR3 is built from 17 residues. Trimming took off 7 bases at V and 0 bases at J, with 18 bases between the two ends. Germline V lookup: CDR1 SEHNR, CDR2 FQNEAQ (reference sequence). CDR3 sequence reads: CASTPGPSGATNEKLFF. In nucleotides, the CDR3 is TGTGCCAGCACCCCAGGGCCTTCTGGTGCAACTAATGAAAAACTGTTTTTT.

The chain is built from TRBV12-3 or TRBV12-4 and TRBJ1-5, with no clear D. V was shortened by 6 bases and J by 9 bases, with 12 bases between the two germline ends. The CDR3 is 12 amino acids. The CDR3 DNA is TGTGCCAGCAGCGCCTCGACTCTGCCCCAGCATTTT. Amino acid sequence: CASSASTLPQHF.

DNA of the CDR3: TGTGCCAGCAGCCTCTCCGGTTATCAGTTCTTC. Translating it yields CASSLSGYQFF. This chain uses TRBV7-9 with TRBJ2-1; unclear D gene. The CDR3 is 11 residues long. Trimming took off 5 bases at V and 13 bases at J, with 12 bases between the two ends. In germline, CDR1 is SEHNR, CDR2 FQNEAQ (reference sequence). The full variable domain, in which reference TRBV7-9 and TRBJ2-1 provide the parts outside the CDR3, is DTGVSQNPRHKITKRGQNVTFRCDPISEHNRLYWYRQTLGQGPEFLTYFQNEAQLEKSRLLSDRFSAERPKGSFSTLEIQRTEQGDSAMYLCASSLSGYQFFGPGTRLTVL.

The chain has TRBV27 and TRBJ2-1, with TRBD2 matching over 8 bases. The V gene end was trimmed by 5 bases and the J gene end by 0 bases; junction bases not matched to a gene: 9. This CDR3 is built from 17 residues. Germline CDR1 MNHEY, CDR2 SMNVEV (reference sequence). This CDR3 reads CASSPLAGVSSYNEQFF. For the CDR3, the DNA is TGTGCCAGCAGTCCCCTAGCGGGCGTTAGCTCCTACAATGAGCAGTTCTTC.

The rearrangement uses TRBV4-1 and TRBJ2-2; TRBD2 agrees at 7 bases. The germline V gene encodes CDR1 MGHRA and CDR2 YSYEKL. The CDR3 spans 17 residues. Trimming removed 3 bases from V and 5 bases from J; junction bases left unmatched: 12. Here the CDR3 reads CASSHLFGGGWTGELFF. In DNA form, the CDR3 reads TGCGCCAGCAGCCACCTCTTTGGGGGAGGGTGGACCGGGGAGCTGTTTTTT.

The chain recombines TRBV18 with TRBJ2-3, with D possibly matching TRBD2 (6 bases). Germline V lookup: CDR1 KGHSH, CDR2 LQKENI. The V gene lost 5 bases and the J gene lost 6 bases, with 21 bases spanning the gap. The CDR3 has 16 residues. In DNA, the CDR3 is TGTGCCAGCTCAACTATCCGGGGGAGAGGGGCGGATACGCAGTATTTT. This sequence encodes CASSTIRGRGADTQYF. Complete variable domain (other parts from reference TRBV18 and TRBJ2-3): NAGVMQNPRHLVRRRGQEARLRCSPMKGHSHVYWYRQLPEEGLKFMVYLQKENIIDESGMPKERFSAEFPKEGPSILRIQQVVRGDSAAYFCASSTIRGRGADTQYFGPGTRLTVL.

CDR3 bases: TGTGCCAGCAGCAAAAGGGACACCCTCTACGAGCAGTACTTC. Its protein product is CASSKRDTLYEQYF. The chain uses TRBV21-1 and TRBJ2-7; the table's D gene call, TRBD1, was not cross checked with the DNA. TRBV21-1 is a listed pseudogene. The CDR3 contains 14 residues.

This clone showed up just once. The chain has TRBV19 and TRBJ2-3; D gene ambiguous. Germline loops: CDR1 LNHDA, CDR2 SQIVND (reference sequence). This CDR3 region has 13 residues. V shed 3 bases and J shed 4 bases, with 8 bases lying between them. CDR3 sequence (DNA): TGTGCCAGTAGTATTTTATCGTCAGATACGCAGTATTTT. Translated: CASSILSSDTQYF.

This chain uses TRBV4-2 with TRBJ2-3; possible D gene TRBD1, 5 bases. Per germline, CDR1 LGHNA and CDR2 YNFKEQ. V was clipped by 0 bases and J by 2 bases, with 12 bases between them. This CDR3 region has 16 residues. This chain's CDR3 is CASSQDGAQTTDTQYF. The CDR3 DNA reads as TGTGCCAGCAGCCAAGATGGGGCCCAGACCACAGATACGCAGTATTTT.

The chain links TRBV9 to TRBJ1-1; D is undetermined. This CDR3 has 15 residues. Trimming cost V 0 bases and J 3 bases, with 12 bases left between them. Germline V gene lookup returns CDR1 SGDLS and CDR2 YYNGEE. In DNA, the CDR3 is TGTGCCAGCAGCGTAGGTAACAGCCTTGACACTGAAGCTTTCTTT. Translating it yields CASSVGNSLDTEAFF.

The chain uses TRBV5-1 and TRBJ1-1; D unclear. V shed 1 base and J shed 4 bases, with 14 bases lying between them. CDR1 SGHRS and CDR2 YFSETQ come from the germline V gene. This CDR3 contains 15 residues. This CDR3 reads CASSLTATGSTEAFF. In nucleotides, the CDR3 is TGCGCCAGCAGCTTGACTGCTACGGGGTCCACTGAAGCTTTCTTT. Full variable domain (remainder filled in from reference TRBV5-1 and TRBJ1-1): KAGVTQTPRYLIKTRGQQVTLSCSPISGHRSVSWYQQTPGQGLQFLFEYFSETQRNKGNFPGRFSGRQFSNSRSEMNVSTLELGDSALYLCASSLTATGSTEAFFGQGTRLTVV.

J is TRBJ1-4 and V is TRBV11-2; 7 nucleotides agree with TRBD1. The CDR3 has 16 amino acids. V lost 5 bases to trimming and J lost 5 bases; unmatched junction nucleotides: 11. Germline assignment: CDR1 SGHAT and CDR2 FQNNGV. This chain's CDR3 is CASSRRRQGPNEKLFF. The CDR3 nucleotides read TGTGCCAGCAGCCGCCGTCGACAGGGACCGAATGAAAAACTGTTTTTT.

This clone has only a few counts. The V call is TRBV28, the J call TRBJ2-1, with 8 bases aligning to TRBD2. There are 15 residues in the CDR3. Germline CDR1 and CDR2: MDHEN and SYDVKM. Unmatched junction bases numbered 6, after V lost 2 bases and J lost 6 bases. The CDR3 loop is CASSLSSGKVNEQFF. Here the CDR3 DNA reads TGTGCCAGCAGTTTAAGTAGCGGGAAGGTCAATGAGCAGTTCTTC.